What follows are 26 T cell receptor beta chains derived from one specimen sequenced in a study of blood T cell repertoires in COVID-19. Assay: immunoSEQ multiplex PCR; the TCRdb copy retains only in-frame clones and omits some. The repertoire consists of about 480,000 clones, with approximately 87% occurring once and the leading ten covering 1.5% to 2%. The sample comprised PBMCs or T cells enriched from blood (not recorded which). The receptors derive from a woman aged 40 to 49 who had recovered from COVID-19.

The CDR3 region is CASSTSGTQYF. CDR3 coding DNA: TGTGCCAGTAGTACCAGCGGTACGCAGTATTTT. The chain uses TRBV19 and TRBJ2-3; TRBD2 might be the D (5 bases). Between the trimmed V and J ends, which lost 4 bases and 8 bases, there was a span of 7 bases. Germline V gene sequence: CDR1 LNHDA, CDR2 SQIVND (reference sequence). There are 11 residues in the CDR3.

In DNA form, the CDR3 reads TGTGCCACCAGTGATCGACAGGGGGAAAACTATGGCTACACCTTC. Translated: CATSDRQGENYGYTF. The J gene is TRBJ1-2, the V gene TRBV24-1, with 9 positions matching TRBD1. Trimming took 3 bases from V and 2 from J; bases not matched to a gene: 3. This CDR3 has 15 amino acids. Germline values: CDR1 KGHDR, CDR2 SFDVKD.

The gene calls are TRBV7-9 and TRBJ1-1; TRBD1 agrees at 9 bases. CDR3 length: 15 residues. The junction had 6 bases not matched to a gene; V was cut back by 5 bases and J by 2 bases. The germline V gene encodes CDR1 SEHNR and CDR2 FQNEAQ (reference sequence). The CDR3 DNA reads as TGTGCCAGCAGCGGCCGGGACAGGGTAAACACTGAAGCTTTCTTT. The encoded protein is CASSGRDRVNTEAFF.

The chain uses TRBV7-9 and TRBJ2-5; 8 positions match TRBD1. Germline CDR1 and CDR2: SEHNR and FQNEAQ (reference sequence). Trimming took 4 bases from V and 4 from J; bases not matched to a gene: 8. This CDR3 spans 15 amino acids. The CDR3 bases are TGTGCCAGCAGCTCCCAGGGGGCGCAGGGAGAGACCCAGTACTTC. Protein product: CASSSQGAQGETQYF.

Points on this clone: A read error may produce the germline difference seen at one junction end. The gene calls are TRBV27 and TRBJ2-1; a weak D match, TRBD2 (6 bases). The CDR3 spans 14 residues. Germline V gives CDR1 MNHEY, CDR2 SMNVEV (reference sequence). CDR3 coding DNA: TGTGCCAGCAGTTTAGGGGACTCCAACAATGAGCAGTTCTTC. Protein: CASSLGDSNNEQFF.

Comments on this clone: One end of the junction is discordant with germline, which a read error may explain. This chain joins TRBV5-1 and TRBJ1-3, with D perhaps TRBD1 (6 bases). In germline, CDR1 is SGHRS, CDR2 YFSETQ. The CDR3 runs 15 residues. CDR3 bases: TGCGTCAGCAGTCCAGGGGCGAACTCTGGAAACACCATATATTTT. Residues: CVSSPGANSGNTIYF. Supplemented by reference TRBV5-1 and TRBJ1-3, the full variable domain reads KAGVTQTPRYLIKTRGQQVTLSCSPISGHRSVSWYQQTPGQGLQFLFEYFSETQRNKGNFPGRFSGRQFSNSRSEMNVSTLELGDSALYLCVSSPGANSGNTIYFGEGSWLTVV.

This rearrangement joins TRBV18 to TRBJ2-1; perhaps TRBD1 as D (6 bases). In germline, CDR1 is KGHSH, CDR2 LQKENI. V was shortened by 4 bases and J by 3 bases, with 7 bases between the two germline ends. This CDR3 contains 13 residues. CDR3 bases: TGTGCCAGCTCACAACAGGGCTACAATGAGCAGTTCTTC. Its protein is CASSQQGYNEQFF.

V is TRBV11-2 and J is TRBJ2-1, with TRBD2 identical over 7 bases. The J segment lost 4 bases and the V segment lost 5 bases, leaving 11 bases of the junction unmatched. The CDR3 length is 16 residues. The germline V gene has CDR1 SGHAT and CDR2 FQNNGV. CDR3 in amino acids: CASSNRPQRGYNEQFF. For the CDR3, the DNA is TGTGCCAGCAGCAATAGGCCGCAGCGGGGATACAATGAGCAGTTCTTC.

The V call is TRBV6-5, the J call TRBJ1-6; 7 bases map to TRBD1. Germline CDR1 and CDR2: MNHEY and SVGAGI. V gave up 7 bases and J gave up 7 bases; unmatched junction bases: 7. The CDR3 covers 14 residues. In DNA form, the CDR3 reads TGTGCCAGCATCTCAGGGGGTGTGAATTCACCCCTCCACTTT. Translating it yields CASISGGVNSPLHF.

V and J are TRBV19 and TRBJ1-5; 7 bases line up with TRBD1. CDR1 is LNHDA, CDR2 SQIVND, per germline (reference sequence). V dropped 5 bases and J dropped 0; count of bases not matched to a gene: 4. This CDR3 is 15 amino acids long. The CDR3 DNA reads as TGTGCCAGTAGTCCACACAGGGGTAGCAATCAGCCCCAGCATTTT. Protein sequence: CASSPHRGSNQPQHF.

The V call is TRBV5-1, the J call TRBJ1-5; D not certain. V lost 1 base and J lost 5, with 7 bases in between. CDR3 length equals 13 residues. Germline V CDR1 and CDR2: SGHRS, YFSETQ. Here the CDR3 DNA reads TGCGCCAGCAGCTTGAACCCAGATCAGCCCCAGCATTTT. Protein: CASSLNPDQPQHF.

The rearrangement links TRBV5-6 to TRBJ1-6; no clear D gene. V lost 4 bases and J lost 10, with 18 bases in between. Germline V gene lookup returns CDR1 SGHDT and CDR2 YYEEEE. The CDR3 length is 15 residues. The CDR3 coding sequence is TGTGCCAGCAGCGCCGGAAGGTCGGAGGGATCACCCCTCCACTTT. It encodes CASSAGRSEGSPLHF. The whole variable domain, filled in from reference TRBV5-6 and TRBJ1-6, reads DAGVTQSPTHLIKTRGQQVTLRCSPKSGHDTVSWYQQALGQGPQFIFQYYEEEERQRGNFPDRFSGHQFPNYSSELNVNALLLGDSALYLCASSAGRSEGSPLHFGNGTRLTVT.

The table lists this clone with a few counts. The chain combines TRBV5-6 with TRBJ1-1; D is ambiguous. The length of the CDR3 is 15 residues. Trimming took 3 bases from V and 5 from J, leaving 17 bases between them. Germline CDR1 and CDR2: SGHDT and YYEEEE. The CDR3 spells CASSYDPGGLTEAFF. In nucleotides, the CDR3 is TGTGCCAGCAGCTACGACCCTGGAGGGTTGACTGAAGCTTTCTTT.

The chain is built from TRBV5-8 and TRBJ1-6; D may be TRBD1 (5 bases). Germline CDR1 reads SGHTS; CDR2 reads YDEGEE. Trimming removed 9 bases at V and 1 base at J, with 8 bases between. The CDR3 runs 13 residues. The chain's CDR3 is CATGGSYNSPLHF. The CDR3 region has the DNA TGTGCCACCGGGGGATCCTATAATTCACCCCTCCACTTT.

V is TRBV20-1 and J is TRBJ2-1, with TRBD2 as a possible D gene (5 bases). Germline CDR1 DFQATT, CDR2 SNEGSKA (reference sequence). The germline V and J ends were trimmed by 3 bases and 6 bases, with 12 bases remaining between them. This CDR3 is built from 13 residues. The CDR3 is CSASWLEGNEQFF. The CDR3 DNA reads TGCAGTGCTAGTTGGCTAGAGGGCAATGAGCAGTTCTTC.

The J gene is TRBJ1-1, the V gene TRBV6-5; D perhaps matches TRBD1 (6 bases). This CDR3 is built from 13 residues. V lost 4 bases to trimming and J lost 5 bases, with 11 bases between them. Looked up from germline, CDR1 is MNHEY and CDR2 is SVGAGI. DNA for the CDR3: TGTGCCAGCAGTTTAACAGGGCTAACTGAAGCTTTCTTT. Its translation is CASSLTGLTEAFF.

CDR3 residues: CASSLGVFLETTEAFF. The CDR3, as DNA: TGTGCCAGCAGCTTAGGGGTTTTTCTGGAGACCACTGAAGCTTTCTTT. V usage is TRBV7-8 and J usage is TRBJ1-1; D is uncertain. This CDR3 spans 16 amino acids. The germline CDR1 and CDR2 sequences are SGHVS and FQNEAQ. V was pared by 1 base and J by 4 bases, with 16 bases between.

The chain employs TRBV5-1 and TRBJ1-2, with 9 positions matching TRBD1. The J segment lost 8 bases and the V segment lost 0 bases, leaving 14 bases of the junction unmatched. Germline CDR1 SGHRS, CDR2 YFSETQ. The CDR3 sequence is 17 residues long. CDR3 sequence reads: CASSLDRGPTGGKGYTF. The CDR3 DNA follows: TGCGCCAGCAGCTTGGATCGTGGCCCTACAGGGGGCAAAGGCTACACCTTC.

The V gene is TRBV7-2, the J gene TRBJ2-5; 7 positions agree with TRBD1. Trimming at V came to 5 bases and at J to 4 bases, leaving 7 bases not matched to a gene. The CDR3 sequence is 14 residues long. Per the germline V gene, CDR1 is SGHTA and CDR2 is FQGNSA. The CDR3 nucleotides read TGTGCCAGCAGCAGAAACAGGGGATCAGAGACCCAGTACTTC. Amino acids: CASSRNRGSETQYF.

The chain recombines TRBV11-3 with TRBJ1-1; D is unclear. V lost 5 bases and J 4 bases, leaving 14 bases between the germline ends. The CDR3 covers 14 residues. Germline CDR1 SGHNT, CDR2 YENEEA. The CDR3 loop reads CASSPTRWVTEAFF. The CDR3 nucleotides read TGTGCCAGCAGCCCGACCAGGTGGGTCACTGAAGCTTTCTTT. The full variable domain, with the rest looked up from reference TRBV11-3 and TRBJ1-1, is EAGVVQSPRYKIIEKKQPVAFWCNPISGHNTLYWYLQNLGQGPELLIRYENEEAVDDSQLPKDRFSAERLKGVDSTLKIQPAELGDSAVYLCASSPTRWVTEAFFGQGTRLTVV.

The DNA of the CDR3 is TGTGCCAGCTCAGCCGGGACAGGGTCGGGAGAGACCCAGTACTTC. Amino acids: CASSAGTGSGETQYF. The gene calls are TRBV18 and TRBJ2-5; 9 positions agree with TRBD1. V was pared by 5 bases and J by 4 bases, with 8 bases of the junction left unmatched. This CDR3 comprises 15 residues. Germline values: CDR1 KGHSH, CDR2 LQKENI. The entire variable domain, with the rest obtained from reference TRBV18 and TRBJ2-5, is as follows: NAGVMQNPRHLVRRRGQEARLRCSPMKGHSHVYWYRQLPEEGLKFMVYLQKENIIDESGMPKERFSAEFPKEGPSILRIQQVVRGDSAAYFCASSAGTGSGETQYFGPGTRLLVL.

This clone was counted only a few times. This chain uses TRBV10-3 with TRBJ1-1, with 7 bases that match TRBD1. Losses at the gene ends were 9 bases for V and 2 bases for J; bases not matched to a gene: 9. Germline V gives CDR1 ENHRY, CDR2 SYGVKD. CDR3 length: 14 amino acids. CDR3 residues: CAISEGGTNTEAFF. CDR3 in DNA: TGTGCCATTTCGGAAGGGGGCACAAACACTGAAGCTTTCTTT.

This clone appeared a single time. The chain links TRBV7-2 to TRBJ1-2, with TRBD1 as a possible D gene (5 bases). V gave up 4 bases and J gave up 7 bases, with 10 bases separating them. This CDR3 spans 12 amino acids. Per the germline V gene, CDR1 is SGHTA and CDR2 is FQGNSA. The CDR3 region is CASSSTRAGYTF. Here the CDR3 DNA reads TGTGCCAGCAGCTCGACCAGGGCTGGCTACACCTTC.

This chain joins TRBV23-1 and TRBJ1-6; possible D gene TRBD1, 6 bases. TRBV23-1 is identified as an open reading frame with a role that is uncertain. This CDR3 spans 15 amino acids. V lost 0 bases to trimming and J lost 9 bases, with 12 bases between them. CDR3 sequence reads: CASSQSAGAASPLHF. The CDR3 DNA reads TGCGCCAGCAGTCAATCAGCGGGGGCGGCTTCACCCCTCCACTTT.

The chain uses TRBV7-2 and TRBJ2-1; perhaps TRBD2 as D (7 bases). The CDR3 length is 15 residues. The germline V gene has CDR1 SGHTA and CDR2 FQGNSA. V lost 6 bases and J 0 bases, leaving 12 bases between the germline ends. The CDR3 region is CASRGGGASYNEQFF. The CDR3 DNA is TGTGCCAGCAGAGGGGGGGGAGCCTCCTACAATGAGCAGTTCTTC. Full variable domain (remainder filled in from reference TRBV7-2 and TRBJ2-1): GAGVSQSPSNKVTEKGKDVELRCDPISGHTALYWYRQSLGQGLEFLIYFQGNSAPDKSGLPSDRFSAERTGGSVSTLTIQRTQQEDSAVYLCASRGGGASYNEQFFGPGTRLTVL.

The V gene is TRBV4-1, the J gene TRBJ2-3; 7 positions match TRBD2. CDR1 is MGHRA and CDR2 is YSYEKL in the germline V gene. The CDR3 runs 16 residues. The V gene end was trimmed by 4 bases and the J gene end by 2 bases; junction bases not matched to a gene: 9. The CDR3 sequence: CASSRSRAGATDTQYF. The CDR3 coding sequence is TGCGCCAGCAGCCGTAGTAGGGCGGGAGCCACAGATACGCAGTATTTT.